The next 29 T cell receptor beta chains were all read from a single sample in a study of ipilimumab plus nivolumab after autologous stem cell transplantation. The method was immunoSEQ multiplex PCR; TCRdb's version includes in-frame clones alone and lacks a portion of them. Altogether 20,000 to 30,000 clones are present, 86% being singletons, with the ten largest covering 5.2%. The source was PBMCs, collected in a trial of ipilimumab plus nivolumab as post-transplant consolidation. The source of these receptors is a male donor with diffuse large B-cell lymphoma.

CDR3 coding DNA: TGCGCCAGCAGCCCCCCGGTATCTATTTCAGATACGCAGTATTTT. It translates to CASSPPVSISDTQYF. This rearrangement joins TRBV5-1 to TRBJ2-3; D is unclear. Trimming removed 4 bases at V and 4 bases at J, with 16 bases between. In germline, CDR1 is SGHRS, CDR2 YFSETQ. This CDR3 comprises 15 residues.

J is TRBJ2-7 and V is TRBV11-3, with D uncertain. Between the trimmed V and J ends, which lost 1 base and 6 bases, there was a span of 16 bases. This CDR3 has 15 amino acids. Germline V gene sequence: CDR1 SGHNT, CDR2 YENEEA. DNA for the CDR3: TGTGCCAGCAGCTTAGTCTCCAGCCCAATGGCCGAGCAGTACTTC. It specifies CASSLVSSPMAEQYF.

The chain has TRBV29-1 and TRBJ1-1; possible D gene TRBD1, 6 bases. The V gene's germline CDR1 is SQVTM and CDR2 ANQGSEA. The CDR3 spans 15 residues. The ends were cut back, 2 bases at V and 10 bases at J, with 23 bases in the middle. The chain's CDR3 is CSVEKGGAGGGAAFF. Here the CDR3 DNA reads TGCAGCGTTGAAAAAGGGGGGGCAGGCGGCGGCGCAGCTTTCTTT.

CDR3 nucleotide sequence: TGCGCCAGCAGCTTAACAGAGGCAGCAGCAACCTACGAGCAGTACTTC. This encodes CASSLTEAAATYEQYF. V is TRBV5-1 and J is TRBJ2-7; D is undetermined. Trimming stripped 2 bases from V and 2 bases from J, with 17 bases between. Germline V gives CDR1 SGHRS, CDR2 YFSETQ. The CDR3 contains 16 residues.

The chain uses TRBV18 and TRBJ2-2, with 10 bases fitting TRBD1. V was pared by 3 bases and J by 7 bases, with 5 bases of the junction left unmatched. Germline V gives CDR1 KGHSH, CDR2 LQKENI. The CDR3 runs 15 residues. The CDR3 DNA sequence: TGTGCCAGCTCACCGGGACAGGGGTTGATCGGGGAGCTGTTTTTT. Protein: CASSPGQGLIGELFF.

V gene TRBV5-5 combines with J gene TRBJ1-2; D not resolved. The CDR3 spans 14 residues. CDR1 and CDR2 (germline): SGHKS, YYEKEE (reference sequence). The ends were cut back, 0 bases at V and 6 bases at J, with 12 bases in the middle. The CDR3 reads CASSLAPRTDGYTF. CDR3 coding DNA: TGTGCCAGCAGCTTGGCGCCCAGAACCGATGGCTACACCTTC. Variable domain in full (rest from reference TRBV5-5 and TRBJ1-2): DAGVTQSPTHLIKTRGQQVTLRCSPISGHKSVSWYQQVLGQGPQFIFQYYEKEERGRGNFPDRFSARQFPNYSSELNVNALLLGDSALYLCASSLAPRTDGYTFGSGTRLTVV.

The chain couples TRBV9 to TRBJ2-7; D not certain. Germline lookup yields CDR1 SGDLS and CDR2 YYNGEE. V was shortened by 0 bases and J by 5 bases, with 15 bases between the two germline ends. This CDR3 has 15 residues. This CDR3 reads CASSVAPDLLNEQYF. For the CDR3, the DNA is TGTGCCAGCAGCGTAGCCCCGGACCTACTTAACGAGCAGTACTTC.

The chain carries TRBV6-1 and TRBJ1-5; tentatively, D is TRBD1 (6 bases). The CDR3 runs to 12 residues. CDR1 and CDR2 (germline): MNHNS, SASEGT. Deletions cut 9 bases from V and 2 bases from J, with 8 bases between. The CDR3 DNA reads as TGTGCCAGTCACAGGGGCAATCAGCCCCAGCATTTT. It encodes CASHRGNQPQHF.

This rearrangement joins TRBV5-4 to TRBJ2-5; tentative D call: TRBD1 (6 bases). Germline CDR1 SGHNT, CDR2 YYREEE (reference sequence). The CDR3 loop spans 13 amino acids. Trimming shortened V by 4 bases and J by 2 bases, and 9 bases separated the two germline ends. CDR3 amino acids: CASSLDSQETQYF. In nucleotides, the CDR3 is TGTGCCAGCAGCCTGGACAGTCAAGAGACCCAGTACTTC.

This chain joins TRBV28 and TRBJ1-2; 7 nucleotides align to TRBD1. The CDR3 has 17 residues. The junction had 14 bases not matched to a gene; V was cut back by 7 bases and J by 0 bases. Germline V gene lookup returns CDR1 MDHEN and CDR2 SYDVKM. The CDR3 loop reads CASTRDREGRANYGYTF. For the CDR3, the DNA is TGTGCCAGCACCAGAGACAGGGAGGGACGGGCTAACTATGGCTACACCTTC.

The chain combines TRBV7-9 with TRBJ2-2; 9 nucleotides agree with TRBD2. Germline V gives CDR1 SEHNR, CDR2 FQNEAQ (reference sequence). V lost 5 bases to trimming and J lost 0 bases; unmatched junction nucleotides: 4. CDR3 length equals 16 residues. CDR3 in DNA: TGTGCCAGCAGCCCCGGACTAGCGACGAACACCGGGGAGCTGTTTTTT. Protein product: CASSPGLATNTGELFF.

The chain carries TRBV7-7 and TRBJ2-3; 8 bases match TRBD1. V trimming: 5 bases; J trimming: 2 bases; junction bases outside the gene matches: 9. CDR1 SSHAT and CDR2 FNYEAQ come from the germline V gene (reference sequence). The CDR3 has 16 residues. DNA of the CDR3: TGTGCCAGCAGCCCTACAGGGGGTTTGGACACAGATACGCAGTATTTT. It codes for CASSPTGGLDTDTQYF. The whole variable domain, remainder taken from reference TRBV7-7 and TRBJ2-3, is GAGVSQSPRYKVTKRGQDVTLRCDPISSHATLYWYQQALGQGPEFLTYFNYEAQPDKSGLPSDRFSAERPEGSISTLTIQRTEQRDSAMYRCASSPTGGLDTDTQYFGPGTRLTVL.

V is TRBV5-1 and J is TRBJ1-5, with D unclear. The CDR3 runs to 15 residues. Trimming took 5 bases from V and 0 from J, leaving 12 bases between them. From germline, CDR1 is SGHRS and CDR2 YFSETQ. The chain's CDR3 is CASRATGNSNQPQHF. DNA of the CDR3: TGCGCCAGCAGAGCGACGGGGAATAGCAATCAGCCCCAGCATTTT.

CDR3 bases: TGTGCCAGCAGTCGAACTTACACAGGTATGAACACTGAAGCTTTCTTT. Protein: CASSRTYTGMNTEAFF. The gene calls are TRBV6-6 and TRBJ1-1, with a tentative D call TRBD1 (5 bases). CDR3 length: 16 residues. The germline V and J ends were trimmed by 5 bases and 0 bases, with 16 bases remaining between them. From germline, CDR1 is MNHNY and CDR2 SVGAGI (reference sequence).

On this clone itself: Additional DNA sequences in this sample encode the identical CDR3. The CDR3 DNA reads TGTGCCAGCAGTGAAGGGGGTAACTATGGCTACACCTTC. Translated, it gives CASSEGGNYGYTF. The J gene is TRBJ1-2, the V gene TRBV2; D is uncertain. Germline assignment: CDR1 SNHLY and CDR2 FYNNEI. This CDR3 contains 13 residues. Trimming left V 1 base short and J 1 base short, with 4 bases between.

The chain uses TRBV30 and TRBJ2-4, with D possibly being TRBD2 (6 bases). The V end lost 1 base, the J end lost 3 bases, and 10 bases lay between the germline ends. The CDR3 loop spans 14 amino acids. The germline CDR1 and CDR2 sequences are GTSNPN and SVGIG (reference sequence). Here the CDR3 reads CAWSGDSGKNIQYF. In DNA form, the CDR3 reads TGTGCCTGGAGTGGGGACTCTGGCAAAAACATTCAGTACTTC.

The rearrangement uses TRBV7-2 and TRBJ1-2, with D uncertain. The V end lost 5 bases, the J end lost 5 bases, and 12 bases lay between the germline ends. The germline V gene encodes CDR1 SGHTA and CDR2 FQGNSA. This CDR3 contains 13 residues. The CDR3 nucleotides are TGTGCCAGCAGCCCGACTCAACAATATGGCTACACCTTC. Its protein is CASSPTQQYGYTF.

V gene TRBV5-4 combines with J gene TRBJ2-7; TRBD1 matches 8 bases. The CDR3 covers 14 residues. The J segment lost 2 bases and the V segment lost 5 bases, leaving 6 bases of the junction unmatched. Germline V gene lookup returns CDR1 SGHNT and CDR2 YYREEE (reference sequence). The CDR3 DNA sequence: TGTGCCAGCAGTTCAACGACAGGGGCCTACGAGCAGTACTTC. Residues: CASSSTTGAYEQYF.

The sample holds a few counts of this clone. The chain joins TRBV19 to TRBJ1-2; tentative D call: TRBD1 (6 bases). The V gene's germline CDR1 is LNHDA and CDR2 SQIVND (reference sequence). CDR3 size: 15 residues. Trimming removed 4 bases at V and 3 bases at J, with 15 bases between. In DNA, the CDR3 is TGTGCCAGTAGTAGCGGACAGTATGCCGACTATGGCTACACCTTC. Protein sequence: CASSSGQYADYGYTF.

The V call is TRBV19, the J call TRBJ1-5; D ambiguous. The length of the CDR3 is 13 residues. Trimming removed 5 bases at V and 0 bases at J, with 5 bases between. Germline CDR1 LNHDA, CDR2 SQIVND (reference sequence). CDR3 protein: CASSSVSNQPQHF. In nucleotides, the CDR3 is TGTGCCAGTAGTTCGGTTAGCAATCAGCCCCAGCATTTT.

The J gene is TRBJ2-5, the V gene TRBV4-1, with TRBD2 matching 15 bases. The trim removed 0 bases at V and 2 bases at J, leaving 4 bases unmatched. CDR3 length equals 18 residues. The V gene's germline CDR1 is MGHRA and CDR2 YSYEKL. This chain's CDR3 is CASSQDPGLAGGQETQYF. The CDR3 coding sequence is TGCGCCAGCAGCCAAGATCCGGGACTAGCGGGGGGACAAGAGACCCAGTACTTC.

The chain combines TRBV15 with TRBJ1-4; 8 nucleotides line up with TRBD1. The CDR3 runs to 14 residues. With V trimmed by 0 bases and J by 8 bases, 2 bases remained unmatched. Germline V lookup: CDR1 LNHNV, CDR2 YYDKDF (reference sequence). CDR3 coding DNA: TGTGCCACCAGCAGAGATCCAGGGGGCGAAAAACTGTTTTTT. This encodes CATSRDPGGEKLFF.

The CDR3 coding sequence is TGTGCCAGCAGGTCTGACACCGATGGCTACACCTTC. It codes for CASRSDTDGYTF. V gene TRBV6-6 combines with J gene TRBJ1-2, with unresolved D. CDR1 is MNHNY, CDR2 SVGAGI, per germline (reference sequence). Trimming stripped 6 bases from V and 6 bases from J, with 11 bases between. CDR3 size: 12 residues.

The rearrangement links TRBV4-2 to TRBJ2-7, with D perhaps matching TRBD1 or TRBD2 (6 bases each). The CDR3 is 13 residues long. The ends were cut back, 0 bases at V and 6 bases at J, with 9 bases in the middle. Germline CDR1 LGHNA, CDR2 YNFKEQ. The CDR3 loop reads CASSQDPGAEQYF. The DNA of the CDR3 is TGTGCCAGCAGCCAAGACCCGGGGGCCGAGCAGTACTTC.

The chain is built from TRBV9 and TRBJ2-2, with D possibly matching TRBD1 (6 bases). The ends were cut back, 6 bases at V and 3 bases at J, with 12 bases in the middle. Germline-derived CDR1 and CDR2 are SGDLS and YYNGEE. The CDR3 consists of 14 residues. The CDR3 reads CASTRQADTGELFF. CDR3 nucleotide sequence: TGTGCCAGCACTCGACAGGCAGACACCGGGGAGCTGTTTTTT.

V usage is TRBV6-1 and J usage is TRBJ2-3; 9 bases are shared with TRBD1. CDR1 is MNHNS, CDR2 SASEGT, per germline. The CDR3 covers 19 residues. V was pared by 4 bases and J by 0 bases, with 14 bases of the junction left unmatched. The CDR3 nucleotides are TGTGCCAGCAGTGGACAGGGGGTTCCCCCCCATTTTAGCACAGATACGCAGTATTTT. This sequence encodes CASSGQGVPPHFSTDTQYF.

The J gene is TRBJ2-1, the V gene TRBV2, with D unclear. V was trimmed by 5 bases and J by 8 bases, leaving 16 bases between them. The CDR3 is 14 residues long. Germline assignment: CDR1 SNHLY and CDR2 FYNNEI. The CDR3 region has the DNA TGTGCCAGCAGTCAACCCGACCTGAAGGATGAGCAGTTCTTC. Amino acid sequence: CASSQPDLKDEQFF.

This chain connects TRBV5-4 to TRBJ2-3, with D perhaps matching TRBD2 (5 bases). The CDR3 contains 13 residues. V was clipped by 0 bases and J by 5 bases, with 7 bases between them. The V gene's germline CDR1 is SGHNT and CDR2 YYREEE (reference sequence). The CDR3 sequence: CASSLVRGDTQYF. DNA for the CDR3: TGTGCCAGCAGCTTGGTCCGGGGAGATACGCAGTATTTT.

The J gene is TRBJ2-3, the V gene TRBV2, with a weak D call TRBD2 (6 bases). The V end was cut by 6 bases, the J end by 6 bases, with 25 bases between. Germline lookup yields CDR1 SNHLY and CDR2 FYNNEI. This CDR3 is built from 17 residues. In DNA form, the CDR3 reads TGTGCCAGCAGGGCGGCGGGGCTGGGCCCGGTAGCGGATACGCAGTATTTT. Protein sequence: CASRAAGLGPVADTQYF.